Sequencing of this TCR beta chain was carried out in a study of regulatory T cells in long-lasting Graves disease. Overall study context: Those Graves' patients who were newly diagnosed had been on antithyroid drugs under 3 months.

Stated time point: newly diagnosed GD, antithyroid drugs for less than 3 months. Extracted RNA from PBMCs served as the source of the TCR library. Diagnosing Graves' disease relied on the American Thyroid Association guidelines. This CDR3 comprises 18 residues. V was clipped by 4 bases and J by 0 bases; unmatched bases: 14. Per germline, CDR1 MDHEN and CDR2 SYDVKM. Construction of TCR beta libraries relied on iRepertoire HTBI primers and on Arm-PCR targeting CDR3 regions. A single record per CDR3 protein comes from TCRdb applying MiXCR to the multiplex PCR reads. In the table there are some 250,000 distinct CDR3 sequences, 20% to 25% of which are singletons. General study points: Favored gene segments in persistent disease were TRBV28, TRBJ1-2 and TRBJ2-5.

This clonotype appeared many times. Its cognate antigen is unknown. The sequence was collected from a female donor with Graves disease. V usage is TRBV28 and J usage is TRBJ2-5; 7 nucleotides align to TRBD1. The sample in question was peripheral blood mononuclear cells (PBMCs), obtained at new diagnosis, from a patient treated with antithyroid drugs. The CDR3, as DNA: TGTGCCAGCAGTTACCCCCGGGACAGCCCCAATTACCAAGAGACCCAGTACTTC. Translated: CASSYPRDSPNYQETQYF.